A selection of T cell receptor beta chains follows, all from one sample in a study of cytomegalovirus exposure and HLA in healthy donors. TCRdb's copy holds only in-frame clones and misses some; the assay was immunoSEQ multiplex PCR. This sample's table has 96,000 or so clones. Sequencing input: PBMCs. The source is a girl under 18 in good health and CMV-seropositive. Both conserved end residues are part of each CDR3. A D gene is named only where the DNA matches it firmly.

TRBJ1-1,TRBD1,TRBV30,TGTGCCTGGGACAGGGGGGGGAACACTGAAGCTTTCTTT,CAWDRGGNTEAFF
TRBJ2-5,TRBD2,TRBV5-1,TGCGCCAGCAGCTTCGGCGGGGGGGCGTCTTGGGAGACCCAGTACTTC,CASSFGGGASWETQYF
TRBJ2-2,TRBD2,TRBV6-1,TGTGCCAGCAGTGAAGGGACTAGAGTCACCGGGGAGCTGTTTTTT,CASSEGTRVTGELFF
TRBJ1-2,TRBD1,TRBV29-1,TGCAGCGTTAATACAGGGGGAGTTGAACGTGGCTACACCTTC,CSVNTGGVERGYTF
TRBJ1-4,.,TRBV18,TGTGCCAGCTCACCAGGGGAGGGTAATGAAAAACTGTTTTTT,CASSPGEGNEKLFF
TRBJ1-1,.,TRBV7-2,TGTGCCAGCAGCTTAAGATCCCGGTCTGAAGCTTTCTTT,CASSLRSRSEAFF
TRBJ2-5,TRBD2,TRBV2,TGTGCCAGCAATCTTCAGCGGGGGTATGAGACCCAGTACTTC,CASNLQRGYETQYF
TRBJ1-2,TRBD1,TRBV19,TGTGCCAGTAACGACAGGGTAGATGGCTACACCTTC,CASNDRVDGYTF
TRBJ2-2,.,TRBV6-5,TGTGCCAGCAGTTATTCTGGTGGAGGCACCGGGGAGCTGTTTTTT,CASSYSGGGTGELFF
TRBJ1-5,.,TRBV10-1,TGCGCCAGCAGTGTCTCGATACTCGATAGCAATCAGCCCCAGCATTTT,CASSVSILDSNQPQHF
TRBJ2-1,TRBD2,TRBV12-5,TGTGCTAGTGGTTTGGCCAACTCAGCGGGGGGCTACAATGAGCAGTTCTTC,CASGLANSAGGYNEQFF
TRBJ1-5,.,TRBV18,TGTGCCAGCTCACCCACTTACTCGAATAGCAATCAGCCCCAGCATTTT,CASSPTYSNSNQPQHF
TRBJ2-2,.,TRBV10-3,TGTGCCATCAGTGAGTCGGGGACTTTGAACACCGGGGAGCTGTTTTTT,CAISESGTLNTGELFF
TRBJ1-6,TRBD1,TRBV9,TGTGCCAGCAGCGAAAGGGACAGGGGAAATTCACCCCTCCACTTT,CASSERDRGNSPLHF
TRBJ2-3,.,TRBV7-2,TGTGCCAGCAGCCCCAGGGCGAGTACGCAGTATTTT,CASSPRASTQYF
TRBJ1-5,.,TRBV4-1,TGCGCCAGCAGCCAAGGAATTAGTTCTCAGCCCCAGCATTTT,CASSQGISSQPQHF
TRBJ2-1,.,TRBV6-1,TGTGCCAGCAGACCCAGGGACAATGAGCAGTTCTTC,CASRPRDNEQFF
TRBJ1-1,.,TRBV4-3,TGCGCCAGCAGCGCGGGACTGAACACTGAAGATTTCTTT,CASSAGLNTEDFF
TRBJ2-1,.,TRBV4-3,TGCGCCAGCAGCCAAGGGGGGCGGAATGAGCAGTTCTTC,CASSQGGRNEQFF
TRBJ1-6,TRBD1,TRBV2,TGTGCCAGCTCGGACAGGGGGCGAGGTTCACCCCTCCACTTT,CASSDRGRGSPLHF
TRBJ1-1,TRBD1,TRBV9,TGTGCCAGCAGCGGAACTCGGACAGGCACTGAAGCTTTCTTT,CASSGTRTGTEAFF
TRBJ2-5,TRBD2,TRBV6-6,TGTGCCAGCAGGAGTAAAGGACTAGCGGGAGAGACCCAGTACTTC,CASRSKGLAGETQYF
TRBJ1-1,TRBD1,TRBV25-1,TGTGCCAGCAGAGACAGGGACGCTGAAGCTTTCTTT,CASRDRDAEAFF
TRBJ1-6,.,TRBV9,TGTGCCAGCAGCGTATCGGTAGGGTCAGGGTACACTCACCTCCACTTT,CASSVSVGSGYTHLHF
TRBJ2-5,TRBD1,TRBV5-4,TGTGCCAGCAGCTCCCGGGACAGGGGTGAGACCCAGTACTTC,CASSSRDRGETQYF
TRBJ1-1,.,TRBV6-5,TGTGCCAGCAGCTTAAACTCGGGCACTGAAGCTTTCTTT,CASSLNSGTEAFF
TRBJ1-2,.,TRBV5-3,TGTGCCAGAAGCTTTTCGGTCCTAGATCCTTTATGTAACTATGGCTACACCTTC,CARSFSVLDPLCNYGYTF
TRBJ2-1,.,TRBV27,TGTGCCAGCAGTTTTGGGGGGATATCGATTGTGAATGAGCAGTTCTTC,CASSFGGISIVNEQFF
TRBJ2-1,TRBD1,TRBV19,TGTGCCAGTAGTGAAACCGGGACAGGGACTTCGTTTGTTGAGCAGTTCTTC,CASSETGTGTSFVEQFF
TRBJ2-5,TRBD1,TRBV9,TGTGCCAGCAGCGGTGGGACAGGGGCGAAGACCCAGTACTTC,CASSGGTGAKTQYF
TRBJ2-3,.,TRBV5-1,TGCGCCAGCAGCTTGGCCGCAGATACGCAGTATTTT,CASSLAADTQYF
TRBJ1-5,.,TRBV7-9,TGTGCCAGCAGCTTAGTAGGGGACAATCAGCCCCAGCATTTT,CASSLVGDNQPQHF
TRBJ2-7,.,TRBV6-1,TGTGCCAGCAGTGAAGCTTGGAGCTCCTACGAGCAGTACTTC,CASSEAWSSYEQYF